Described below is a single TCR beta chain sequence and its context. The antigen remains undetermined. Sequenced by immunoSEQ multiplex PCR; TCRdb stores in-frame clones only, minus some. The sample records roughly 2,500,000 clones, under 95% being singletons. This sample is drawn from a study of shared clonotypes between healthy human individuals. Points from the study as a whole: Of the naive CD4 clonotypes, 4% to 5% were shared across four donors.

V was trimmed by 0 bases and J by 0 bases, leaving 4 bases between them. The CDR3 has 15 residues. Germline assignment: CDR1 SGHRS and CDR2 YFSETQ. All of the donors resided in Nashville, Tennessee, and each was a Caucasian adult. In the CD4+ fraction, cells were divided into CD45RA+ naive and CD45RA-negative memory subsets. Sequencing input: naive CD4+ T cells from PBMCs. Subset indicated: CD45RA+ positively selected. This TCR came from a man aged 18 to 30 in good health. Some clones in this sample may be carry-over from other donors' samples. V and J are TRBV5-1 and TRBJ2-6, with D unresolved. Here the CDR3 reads CASSLVFSGANVLTF. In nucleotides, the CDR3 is TGCGCCAGCAGCTTGGTTTTCTCTGGGGCCAACGTCCTGACTTTC. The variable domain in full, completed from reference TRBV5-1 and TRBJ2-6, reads KAGVTQTPRYLIKTRGQQVTLSCSPISGHRSVSWYQQTPGQGLQFLFEYFSETQRNKGNFPGRFSGRQFSNSRSEMNVSTLELGDSALYLCASSLVFSGANVLTFGAGSRLTVL.